This passage covers 25 T cell receptor beta chains from one sample sequenced in a study of shared clonotypes between healthy human individuals. TCRdb's table, derived via immunoSEQ multiplex PCR, lists solely in-frame clones and lacks some. The sample records about 1.1 million clones, approximately 80% being singletons. The source material was memory CD4+ T cells from PBMCs. Subset of the sample: CD45RA-negative fraction. The receptors stem from a man aged 18 to 35 in good health. Some clones in this sample may be carry-over from other donors' samples.

In this sample, this clone turned up once. This chain links TRBV7-2 with TRBJ2-3, with a weak D call TRBD1 (5 bases). Trimming pared 5 bases from V and 0 bases from J, leaving 15 bases between. This CDR3 has 16 residues. Germline lookup yields CDR1 SGHTA and CDR2 FQGNSA. The chain's CDR3 is CASSLGVSGSTDTQYF. CDR3 coding DNA: TGTGCCAGCAGCCTAGGGGTCTCCGGGAGCACAGATACGCAGTATTTT.

V is TRBV13 and J is TRBJ1-2, with TRBD1 as a possible D gene (5 bases). Germline CDR1 is PRHDT and CDR2 is FYEKMQ (reference sequence). V gave up 3 bases and J gave up 7 bases, with 18 bases separating them. CDR3 size: 15 residues. CDR3 amino acids: CASSFPSLGASGYTF. Written as DNA, the CDR3 is TGTGCCAGCAGCTTCCCCTCTTTAGGGGCGAGTGGCTACACCTTC.

This clone came up once. This chain joins TRBV7-2 and TRBJ2-3; 11 positions match TRBD2. Unmatched junction bases numbered 11, after V lost 7 bases and J lost 5 bases. CDR3 length: 16 amino acids. Germline V gene data show CDR1 as SGHTA and CDR2 as FQGNSA. CDR3 protein: CASTTGTSGRVDTQYF. The CDR3 coding sequence is TGTGCCAGCACCACGGGCACTAGCGGGAGAGTAGATACGCAGTATTTT.

This chain links TRBV5-1 with TRBJ1-3; D not resolved. Germline values: CDR1 SGHRS, CDR2 YFSETQ. V shed 4 bases and J shed 3 bases, with 11 bases lying between them. There are 14 residues in the CDR3. DNA for the CDR3: TGCGCCAGCAGCCCCGGAGCGGGTGGAAACACCATATATTTT. Its protein is CASSPGAGGNTIYF.

The rearrangement joins TRBV5-1 to TRBJ1-2; 8 bases are a match to TRBD1. The germline gives CDR1 SGHRS, CDR2 YFSETQ. Trimming at V came to 4 bases and at J to 6 bases, leaving 8 bases not matched to a gene. The CDR3 is 14 amino acids. CDR3 amino acids: CASSLDRAGDGYTF. Here the CDR3 DNA reads TGCGCCAGCAGCCTGGACAGGGCCGGGGATGGCTACACCTTC.

This clone appeared a few times. The rearrangement joins TRBV7-9 to TRBJ1-2; a possible D gene is TRBD1 (5 bases). The CDR3 is made up of 14 amino acids. The germline V and J ends were trimmed by 1 base and 8 bases, with 14 bases remaining between them. From germline, CDR1 is SEHNR and CDR2 FQNEAQ (reference sequence). CDR3 amino acids: CASSLVQGTQGYTF. The CDR3 coding sequence is TGTGCCAGCAGCTTAGTGCAGGGTACCCAGGGCTACACCTTC.

A few counts support this clone. The chain links TRBV13 to TRBJ1-5, with 7 nucleotides matching TRBD1. J was trimmed by 4 bases and V by 5 bases; bases with no gene match: 11. The CDR3 extends over 16 amino acids. In germline, CDR1 is PRHDT, CDR2 FYEKMQ (reference sequence). Here the CDR3 DNA reads TGTGCCAGCAGCACCAGACAGGGAGGGCGGAATCAGCCCCAGCATTTT. This translates into CASSTRQGGRNQPQHF.

The chain links TRBV11-2 to TRBJ2-3, with D perhaps TRBD2 (5 bases). Trimming removed 5 bases from V and 0 bases from J, with 21 bases in between. Germline V gene data show CDR1 as SGHAT and CDR2 as FQNNGV. The CDR3 loop spans 18 amino acids. CDR3 loop: CASSPTRGSPASTDTQYF. The CDR3 DNA follows: TGTGCCAGCAGCCCTACGAGAGGGTCCCCGGCTAGCACAGATACGCAGTATTTT. Full variable domain (missing parts from reference TRBV11-2 and TRBJ2-3): EAGVAQSPRYKIIEKRQSVAFWCNPISGHATLYWYQQILGQGPKLLIQFQNNGVVDDSQLPKDRFSAERLKGVDSTLKIQPAKLEDSAVYLCASSPTRGSPASTDTQYFGPGTRLTVL.

This clone was counted a few times. V gene TRBV5-1 combines with J gene TRBJ1-1, with D possibly being TRBD1 (6 bases). Between the trimmed V and J ends, which lost 4 bases and 5 bases, there was a span of 12 bases. Per the germline V gene, CDR1 is SGHRS and CDR2 is YFSETQ. The CDR3 is made up of 13 amino acids. The CDR3 DNA reads TGCGCCAGCAGCCAACCTGGACAGACTGAAGCTTTCTTT. It specifies CASSQPGQTEAFF.

Comments on this clone: Other DNA variants within this sample encode the same CDR3. The chain employs TRBV6-1 and TRBJ2-7; perhaps TRBD2 as D (5 bases). Deletions cut 2 bases from V and 0 bases from J, with 11 bases between. CDR3 length equals 15 residues. CDR1 MNHNS and CDR2 SASEGT come from the germline V gene. CDR3 sequence reads: CASSEPGESSYEQYF. The CDR3 DNA reads TGTGCCAGCAGTGAACCCGGGGAAAGCTCCTACGAGCAGTACTTC.

CDR3 loop: CASSSLRDGKFYEQYF. For the CDR3, the DNA is TGTGCCAGCTCAAGTCTCCGGGACGGGAAATTCTACGAGCAGTACTTC. V usage is TRBV18 and J usage is TRBJ2-7; TRBD1 or TRBD2 may be the D gene (5 bases each). The CDR3 spans 16 residues. V lost 5 bases, J lost 3 bases, and 20 bases lay in between. CDR1 KGHSH and CDR2 LQKENI come from the germline V gene.

This chain uses TRBV18 with TRBJ1-1, with 8 positions matching TRBD1. CDR1 and CDR2 (germline): KGHSH, LQKENI. V trimming: 4 bases; J trimming: 4 bases; junction bases outside the gene matches: 14. The CDR3 covers 17 residues. CDR3 coding DNA: TGTGCCAGCTCACTCGTCAGCTTCGGACAGGGTGGCACTGAAGCTTTCTTT. It is translated as CASSLVSFGQGGTEAFF.

The chain recombines TRBV7-3 with TRBJ2-7, with 10 bases aligning to TRBD1. Germline V gene sequence: CDR1 SGHTA, CDR2 FQGTGA. The CDR3 is 14 amino acids. The J segment lost 5 bases and the V segment lost 1 base, leaving 2 bases of the junction unmatched. CDR3 in DNA: TGTGCCAGCAGCTTAAGACAGGGGGCCGACGAGCAGTACTTC. Encoded protein: CASSLRQGADEQYF.

This chain connects TRBV29-1 to TRBJ2-1; TRBD1 agrees at 8 bases. The V and J ends lost 6 bases and 9 bases, in that order; junction bases with no gene match: 10. The germline V gene encodes CDR1 SQVTM and CDR2 ANQGSEA. CDR3 length: 13 amino acids. The CDR3 DNA sequence: TGCAGCGTGGAGGACAGGGCCCTAAGTGAGCAGTTCTTC. Its translation is CSVEDRALSEQFF.

The chain's CDR3 is CAIGTSGSGANVLTF. In nucleotides, the CDR3 is TGTGCTATTGGGACTAGCGGCTCTGGGGCCAACGTCCTGACTTTC. This chain connects TRBV5-4 to TRBJ2-6; 11 positions agree with TRBD2. Per the germline V gene, CDR1 is SGHNT and CDR2 is YYREEE (reference sequence). The CDR3 consists of 15 residues.

The genes are TRBV5-4 and TRBJ2-1; 10 bases are a match to TRBD2. Looked up from germline, CDR1 is SGHNT and CDR2 is YYREEE (reference sequence). This CDR3 spans 15 amino acids. Trimming cost V 4 bases and J 4 bases; bases outside gene matches: 5. The CDR3 DNA reads TGTGCCAGCAGCCGGACTAGCGGTGCGTACAATGAGCAGTTCTTC. Its protein is CASSRTSGAYNEQFF.

This clone was counted between two and nine times. V and J are TRBV7-2 and TRBJ1-3, with D perhaps TRBD1 (5 bases). V gave up 4 bases and J gave up 5 bases, with 9 bases separating them. From germline, CDR1 is SGHTA and CDR2 FQGNSA. CDR3 length: 13 residues. The CDR3: CASSSGTRNTIYF. The CDR3 DNA follows: TGTGCCAGCAGCTCAGGGACGAGAAACACCATATATTTT.

The chain has TRBV28 and TRBJ2-5; D may be TRBD2 (5 bases). Trimming shortened V by 6 bases and J by 4 bases, and 12 bases separated the two germline ends. This CDR3 spans 13 amino acids. CDR1 and CDR2 from the germline V gene are MDHEN and SYDVKM. DNA for the CDR3: TGTGCCAGCAGCCATACGGGGTCAGAGACCCAGTACTTC. Protein: CASSHTGSETQYF.

V usage is TRBV9 and J usage is TRBJ2-2; D is unclear. The V and J ends lost 3 bases and 6 bases respectively, with 12 bases between them. Germline V gene lookup returns CDR1 SGDLS and CDR2 YYNGEE. The CDR3 loop spans 14 amino acids. The CDR3 DNA reads as TGTGCCAGCAGCGCGTCCTGGAAGGCCGGGGAGCTGTTTTTT. Its protein product is CASSASWKAGELFF. Full variable domain (outside the CDR3, taken from reference TRBV9 and TRBJ2-2): DSGVTQTPKHLITATGQRVTLRCSPRSGDLSVYWYQQSLDQGLQFLIQYYNGEERAKGNILERFSAQQFPDLHSELNLSSLELGDSALYFCASSASWKAGELFFGEGSRLTVL.

The rearrangement joins TRBV5-1 to TRBJ2-7; tentatively, D is TRBD1 (5 bases). Deletions cut 3 bases from V and 3 bases from J, with 13 bases between. Germline V lookup: CDR1 SGHRS, CDR2 YFSETQ. The length of the CDR3 is 14 residues. In DNA form, the CDR3 reads TGCGCCAGCAGCTCACAGCAGGGAAGCTACGAGCAGTACTTC. Translating it yields CASSSQQGSYEQYF.

The chain combines TRBV5-6 with TRBJ2-4; D is unresolved. Germline V CDR1 and CDR2: SGHDT, YYEEEE. The CDR3 runs 17 residues. Between the trimmed V and J ends, which lost 4 bases and 2 bases, there was a span of 19 bases. The CDR3 is CASSPMGIGRTKNIQYF. CDR3 DNA sequence: TGTGCCAGCAGCCCAATGGGGATAGGTCGAACCAAAAACATTCAGTACTTC.

This clone was counted once. CDR3 bases: TGTGCCAGCAGCTTAAACGGCGTAGCGGATGAGCAGTTCTTC. Translation: CASSLNGVADEQFF. The chain uses TRBV7-3 and TRBJ2-1; tentative D call: TRBD2 (6 bases). From germline, CDR1 is SGHTA and CDR2 FQGTGA. Trimming removed 1 base at V and 8 bases at J, with 12 bases between. The length of the CDR3 is 14 residues.

The chain recombines TRBV9 with TRBJ1-3; D is unclear. Per the germline V gene, CDR1 is SGDLS and CDR2 is YYNGEE. Trimming removed 0 bases at V and 0 bases at J, with 10 bases between. This CDR3 has 16 amino acids. The CDR3 sequence: CASSVGLSDSGNTIYF. The DNA for the CDR3 is TGTGCCAGCAGCGTAGGGTTAAGCGACTCTGGAAACACCATATATTTT.

The gene calls are TRBV7-9 and TRBJ1-1; possibly TRBD1 for D (6 bases). Trimming took off 3 bases at V and 4 bases at J, with 18 bases between the two ends. The length of the CDR3 is 16 residues. CDR1 SEHNR and CDR2 FQNEAQ come from the germline V gene (reference sequence). Here the CDR3 DNA reads TGTGCCAGCAGCTTTCAGGGGCCCAGGGGTAGCACTGAAGCTTTCTTT. Translation gives CASSFQGPRGSTEAFF.

V and J are TRBV14 and TRBJ2-1, with TRBD2 matching over 9 bases. Germline V gene lookup returns CDR1 SGHDN and CDR2 FVKESK. V was clipped by 4 bases and J by 2 bases; unmatched bases: 3. This CDR3 has 15 residues. The CDR3 protein is CASSLIAGAYNEQFF. The CDR3 nucleotides read TGTGCCAGCAGCCTCATAGCGGGAGCCTACAATGAGCAGTTCTTC.